The present T cell receptor (beta chain) was sequenced within a study of T cell repertoires in cytomegalovirus infection. About the research overall: HLA-C-restricted CMV epitopes, recently identified, and well-studied HLA-B-restricted ones were used by the study. The public TCR beta signatures pointed to both CMV infection and matching HLA type. Findings and limits, study-wide: There were HLA-C-restricted CMV-specific TCR beta clonotypes dominating the ex vivo response. Cumulative public TCR beta family frequency identified carriers of CMV plus the relevant HLA.

Trimming removed 0 bases from V and 2 bases from J; junction bases left unmatched: 5. In germline, CDR1 is MNHGY, CDR2 SAAAGT. This CDR3 is 16 amino acids long. In TCRdb, the reads were re-called with MiXCR into one record per CDR3 protein. The sample includes 750,000 to 900,000 distinct CDR3 sequences, about 27% seen only once; the top ten take around 12%. This clonotype appeared a few times. Its target is not known. The clonotype comes from a human donor in good health (CMV status not recorded). Some clones in this sample may be carry-over from other donors' samples. The material was cultured CD8+ T cells from PBMCs, obtained from culture after CMV antigen stimulation. V and J are TRBV6-8 and TRBJ2-3; 7 bases fit TRBD2. CDR3 sequence: CASSYSSGVFTDTQYF. CDR3 bases: TGTGCCAGCAGTTACTCGAGCGGGGTATTCACAGATACGCAGTATTTT.